This section outlines one T cell receptor (beta chain) sequence together with its context. Its matching antigen is unknown. Using immunoSEQ multiplex PCR, the repertoire was profiled, and TCRdb retains in-frame clones only, with some absent. The sample lists about 1 million clones; 78% were seen once. The sample comes from a study of shared clonotypes between healthy human individuals. Study outcomes and limitations: Sharing across a handful of donors was seen in around 5% of naive CD4 clonotypes.

The CDR3 spans 11 residues. Trimming removed 4 bases from V and 7 bases from J, with 5 bases in between. Germline V lookup: CDR1 MNHEY, CDR2 SVGAGI. The V and J genes are TRBV6-5 and TRBJ2-1; no clear D. Sequencing used memory CD4+ T cells from PBMCs. The subset was: CD45RA-negative fraction. The receptor comes from a man aged 18-30 years in good health. Some clones in this sample may be carry-over from other donors' samples. The CDR3: CASSFRNEQFF. In DNA, the CDR3 is TGTGCCAGCAGTTTCCGGAATGAGCAGTTCTTC.